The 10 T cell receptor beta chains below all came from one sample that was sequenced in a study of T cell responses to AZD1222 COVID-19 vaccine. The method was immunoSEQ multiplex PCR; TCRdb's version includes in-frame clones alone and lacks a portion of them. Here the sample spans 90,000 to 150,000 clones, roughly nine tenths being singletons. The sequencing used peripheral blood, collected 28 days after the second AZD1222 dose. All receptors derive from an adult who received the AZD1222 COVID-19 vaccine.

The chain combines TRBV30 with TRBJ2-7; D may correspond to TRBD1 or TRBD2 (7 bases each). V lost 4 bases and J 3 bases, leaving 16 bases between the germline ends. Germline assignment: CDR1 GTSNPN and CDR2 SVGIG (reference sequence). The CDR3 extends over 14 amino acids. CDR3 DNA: TGTGCCTGGACCAGGGGGGGGCTTGGCTACGAGCAGTACTTC. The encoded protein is CAWTRGGLGYEQYF.

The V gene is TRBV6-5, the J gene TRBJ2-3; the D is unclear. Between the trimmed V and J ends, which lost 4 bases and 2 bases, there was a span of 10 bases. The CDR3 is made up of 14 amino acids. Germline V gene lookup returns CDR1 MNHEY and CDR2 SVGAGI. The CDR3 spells CASSFSFNTDTQYF. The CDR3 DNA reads TGTGCCAGCAGTTTCTCGTTCAACACAGATACGCAGTATTTT.

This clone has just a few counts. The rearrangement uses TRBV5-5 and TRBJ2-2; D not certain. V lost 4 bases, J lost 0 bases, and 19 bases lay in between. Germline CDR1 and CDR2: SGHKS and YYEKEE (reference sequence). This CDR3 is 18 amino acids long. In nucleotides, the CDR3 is TGTGCCAGCAGCCATCTACCTTCGACTGGTGCGAACACCGGGGAGCTGTTTTTT. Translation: CASSHLPSTGANTGELFF.

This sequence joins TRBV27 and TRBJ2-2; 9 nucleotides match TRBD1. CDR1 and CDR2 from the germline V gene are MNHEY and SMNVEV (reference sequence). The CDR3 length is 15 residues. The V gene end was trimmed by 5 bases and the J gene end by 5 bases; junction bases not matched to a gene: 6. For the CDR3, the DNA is TGTGCCAGCAGTCCCCGGACAGGGGAGACCGGGGAGCTGTTTTTT. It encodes CASSPRTGETGELFF.

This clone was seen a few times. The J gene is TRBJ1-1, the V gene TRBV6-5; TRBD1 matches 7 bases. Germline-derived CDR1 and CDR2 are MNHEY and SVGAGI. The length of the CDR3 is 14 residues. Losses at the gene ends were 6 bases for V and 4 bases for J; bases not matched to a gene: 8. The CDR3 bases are TGTGCCAGCAGCCCGGGGACAGCCTCCACTGAAGCTTTCTTT. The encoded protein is CASSPGTASTEAFF.

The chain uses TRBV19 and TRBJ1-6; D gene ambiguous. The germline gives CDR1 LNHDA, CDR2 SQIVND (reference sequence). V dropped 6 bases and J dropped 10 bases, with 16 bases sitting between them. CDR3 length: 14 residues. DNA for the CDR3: TGTGCCAGTAGCACCCAGGCTCCAAGATCACCCCTCCACTTT. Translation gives CASSTQAPRSPLHF.

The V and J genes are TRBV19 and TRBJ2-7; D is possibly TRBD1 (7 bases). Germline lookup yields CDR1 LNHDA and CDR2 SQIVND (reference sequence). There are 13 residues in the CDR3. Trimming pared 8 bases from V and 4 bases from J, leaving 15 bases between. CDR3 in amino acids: CASGGTAGYEQYF. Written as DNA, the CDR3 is TGTGCCAGTGGGGGGACAGCAGGATACGAGCAGTACTTC.

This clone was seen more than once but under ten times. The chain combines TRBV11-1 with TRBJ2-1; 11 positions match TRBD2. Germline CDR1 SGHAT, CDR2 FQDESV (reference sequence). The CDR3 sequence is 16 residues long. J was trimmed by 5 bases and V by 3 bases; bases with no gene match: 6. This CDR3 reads CASSFPSGGTDNEQFF. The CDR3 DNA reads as TGTGCCAGCAGCTTCCCTAGCGGGGGGACGGACAATGAGCAGTTCTTC. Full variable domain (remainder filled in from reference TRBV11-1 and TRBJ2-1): EAEVAQSPRYKITEKSQAVAFWCDPISGHATLYWYRQILGQGPELLVQFQDESVVDDSQLPKDRFSAERLKGVDSTLKIQPAELGDSAMYLCASSFPSGGTDNEQFFGPGTRLTVL.

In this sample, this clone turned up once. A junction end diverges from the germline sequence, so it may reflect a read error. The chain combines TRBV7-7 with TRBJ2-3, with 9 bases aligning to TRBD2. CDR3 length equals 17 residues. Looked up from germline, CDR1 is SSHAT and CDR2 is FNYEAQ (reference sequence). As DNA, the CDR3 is TGTGCTAGCAGCTTAGTGACTAGCGGATCGTCTGAAAATGGGCAGTATTTT. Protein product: CASSLVTSGSSENGQYF.

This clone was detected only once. The CDR3 DNA sequence: TGCGCCAGCAGCTATTCCGGGCCCATCGGCGAGCAGTACTTC. It codes for CASSYSGPIGEQYF. The V gene is TRBV5-1, the J gene TRBJ2-7; D uncertain. CDR3 length: 14 amino acids. Germline V gene data show CDR1 as SGHRS and CDR2 as YFSETQ. The V and J ends lost 3 bases and 6 bases respectively, with 16 bases between them.